This T cell receptor (beta chain) was identified during a study of blood T cell repertoires in COVID-19. Study as a whole: The cDNA or gDNA used as material had been derived from T cells, B-cell-depleted T cells, or PBMCs.

Symptom resolution, clearance, or two negative PCRs marked donors in Cohort 3 as recovered. The CDR3 is 13 residues long. Trimming shortened V by 3 bases and J by 1 base, and 6 bases separated the two germline ends. Authors' processing steps: Estimation of nucleated cell counts was performed using reference gene primer amplification. Produced via immunoSEQ multiplex PCR; TCRdb's table is partial and in-frame only. V and J calls and clone size are copied from that table; D and trimming were computed from the DNA. The data show 300,000 to 350,000 clones, roughly 87% seen once. Comment on this clone: Other DNA variants within this sample encode the same CDR3.

The sample was PBMCs or T cells enriched from blood (not recorded which). The receptor was isolated from a woman between 25 and 40 years old who had recovered from COVID-19. This rearrangement joins TRBV12-3 or TRBV12-4 to TRBJ1-1; D unclear. CDR3 sequence: CASSFTGNTEAFF. CDR3 bases: TGTGCCAGCAGTTTTACGGGGAACACTGAAGCTTTCTTT.